Below, 24 T cell receptor beta chains from the same sample are listed, as sequenced in a study of blood T cell repertoires in COVID-19. Produced via immunoSEQ multiplex PCR; TCRdb's table is partial and in-frame only. The data contain about 150,000 clones, roughly nine tenths of them singletons. The sequencing sample was made of PBMCs or T cells enriched from blood (not recorded which). These receptors all stem from a woman aged 40 to 50 who had been exposed to COVID-19.

This clone was recorded only once. The V call is TRBV6-2 or TRBV6-3, the J call TRBJ2-3, with TRBD2 matching 9 bases. The junction had 17 bases not matched to a gene; V was cut back by 7 bases and J by 0 bases. The germline V gene encodes CDR1 MNHEY and CDR2 SVGEGT. This CDR3 is built from 19 residues. The CDR3 protein is CASTPYVGGGAPSTDTQYF. CDR3 bases: TGTGCCAGCACCCCTTATGTGGGCGGGGGGGCCCCCAGCACAGATACGCAGTATTTT.

The genes are TRBV5-1 and TRBJ2-5; 7 bases fit TRBD1. The germline V gene encodes CDR1 SGHRS and CDR2 YFSETQ. Germline trimming cut 0 bases from V and 4 bases from J; bases unmatched to any gene: 6. The CDR3 sequence is 15 residues long. Here the CDR3 DNA reads TGCGCCAGCAGCTTGGCCGGAAGGGGGCGAGAGACCCAGTACTTC. Protein sequence: CASSLAGRGRETQYF.

J is TRBJ2-4 and V is TRBV3-1 (or the pseudogene TRBV3-2), with a weak D call TRBD1 (5 bases). Germline CDR1 reads LGHDT; CDR2 reads YNNKEL (reference sequence). The CDR3 has 15 amino acids. Trimming cost V 1 base and J 4 bases, with 11 bases left between them. The CDR3 DNA is TGTGCCAGCAGCCAAGGTCCAGGGTCAAAAAACATTCAGTACTTC. Translating it yields CASSQGPGSKNIQYF.

The V call is TRBV7-2, the J call TRBJ2-3, with 11 bases fitting TRBD2. The CDR3 is made up of 15 amino acids. CDR1 and CDR2 from the germline V gene are SGHTA and FQGNSA. The J segment lost 4 bases and the V segment lost 5 bases, leaving 5 bases of the junction unmatched. CDR3: CASSVLAGGPDTQYF. As DNA, the CDR3 is TGTGCCAGCAGCGTCCTAGCGGGAGGACCAGATACGCAGTATTTT.

The CDR3 DNA reads as TGTGCCAGCAGCGCGACGGGTTATAGCAATCAGCCCCAGCATTTT. This gives the protein CASSATGYSNQPQHF. The chain is built from TRBV9 and TRBJ1-5, with unresolved D. V was pared by 3 bases and J by 0 bases, with 10 bases between. This CDR3 has 15 amino acids. Per germline, CDR1 SGDLS and CDR2 YYNGEE.

The chain couples TRBV7-9 to TRBJ2-7; TRBD1 matches at 11 bases. The junction had 11 bases not matched to a gene; V was cut back by 11 bases and J by 2 bases. Looked up from germline, CDR1 is SEHNR and CDR2 is FQNEAQ (reference sequence). The CDR3 sequence is 15 residues long. CDR3 sequence (DNA): TGTGCCGCCACTTCCCGGGACAGGGGGGCCTACGAGCAGTACTTC. Encoded protein: CAATSRDRGAYEQYF.

This chain uses TRBV19 with TRBJ1-2, with TRBD1 matching 8 bases. CDR3 length: 13 residues. Germline lookup yields CDR1 LNHDA and CDR2 SQIVND (reference sequence). The V and J ends lost 4 bases and 4 bases, in that order; junction bases with no gene match: 2. CDR3 nucleotides: TGTGCCAGTAGTACAGACAGGGGCTATGGCTACACCTTC. It yields the protein CASSTDRGYGYTF.

The rearrangement joins TRBV27 to TRBJ2-7; D perhaps matches TRBD1 (5 bases). The CDR3 is 14 amino acids. Per germline, CDR1 MNHEY and CDR2 SMNVEV (reference sequence). Trimming removed 6 bases at V and 3 bases at J, with 15 bases between. CDR3 residues: CASSLTVKGYEQYF. The CDR3 DNA is TGTGCCAGCAGCCTGACAGTGAAAGGCTACGAGCAGTACTTC.

The chain couples TRBV5-1 to TRBJ1-1; 8 positions agree with TRBD1. CDR1 and CDR2 from the germline V gene are SGHRS and YFSETQ. Unmatched junction bases numbered 8, after V lost 4 bases and J lost 6 bases. The CDR3 sequence is 14 residues long. The DNA of the CDR3 is TGCGCCAGCAGCCCTATGGACAGGGCCCCTGAAGCTTTCTTT. Its translation: CASSPMDRAPEAFF.

The chain employs TRBV2 and TRBJ1-3; the D is unclear. The V end was cut by 7 bases, the J end by 4 bases, with 5 bases between. CDR1 and CDR2 from the germline V gene are SNHLY and FYNNEI. The CDR3 totals 11 residues. The CDR3 spells CASTQGNTIYF. CDR3 sequence (DNA): TGTGCCAGCACACAGGGAAACACCATATATTTT.

The V call is TRBV10-2, the J call TRBJ2-7; 8 bases agree with TRBD2. From germline, CDR1 is WSHSY and CDR2 SAAADI. Trimming cost V 10 bases and J 3 bases; bases outside gene matches: 8. The CDR3 runs to 13 residues. The CDR3 DNA reads TGCGCCACCTCCGGGACTAGGGGCTACGAGCAGTACTTC. It yields the protein CATSGTRGYEQYF.

This chain connects TRBV5-1 to TRBJ2-7, with a tentative D call TRBD1 (5 bases). V was pared by 4 bases and J by 3 bases, with 20 bases between. The CDR3 has 16 residues. Germline assignment: CDR1 SGHRS and CDR2 YFSETQ. Here the CDR3 reads CASSERTPGSHYEQYF. The CDR3 DNA reads TGCGCCAGCAGCGAAAGGACACCCGGTTCCCACTACGAGCAGTACTTC.

This chain joins TRBV5-6 and TRBJ1-3, with D perhaps matching TRBD1 (5 bases). The germline gives CDR1 SGHDT, CDR2 YYEEEE. V was shortened by 4 bases and J by 3 bases, with 17 bases between the two germline ends. The CDR3 covers 16 residues. CDR3 nucleotide sequence: TGTGCCAGCAGCGGATCGGGGGAGGTTGGTGGAAACACCATATATTTT. It encodes CASSGSGEVGGNTIYF.

The J gene is TRBJ2-3, the V gene TRBV7-9; perhaps TRBD1 as D (6 bases). With 5 bases removed from V and 2 bases from J, the gap between germline ends came to 14 bases. CDR3 length equals 15 residues. Germline V gives CDR1 SEHNR, CDR2 FQNEAQ (reference sequence). This CDR3 is CASSANRANTDTQYF. CDR3 DNA sequence: TGTGCCAGCAGCGCAAACAGGGCCAACACAGATACGCAGTATTTT.

The chain uses TRBV5-1 and TRBJ2-1, with 10 bases fitting TRBD2. Germline CDR1 and CDR2: SGHRS and YFSETQ. This CDR3 comprises 17 residues. Unmatched junction bases numbered 9, after V lost 2 bases and J lost 4 bases. The CDR3 DNA reads TGCGCCAGCAGCTTTCCAAGCGGGGGGGCTCGGTACAATGAGCAGTTCTTC. Protein product: CASSFPSGGARYNEQFF.

This clone was recorded only once. This chain links TRBV13 with TRBJ2-3; 11 nucleotides line up with TRBD2. Germline assignment: CDR1 PRHDT and CDR2 FYEKMQ (reference sequence). The CDR3 extends over 16 amino acids. The V and J ends lost 4 bases and 4 bases, in that order; junction bases with no gene match: 7. CDR3 in amino acids: CASSSTGTSGSDTQYF. Written as DNA, the CDR3 is TGTGCCAGCAGCTCAACCGGGACTAGCGGCTCAGATACGCAGTATTTT.

This clone was seen just once. This rearrangement joins TRBV18 to TRBJ2-2; 15 bases match TRBD2. The length of the CDR3 is 16 residues. With 8 bases clipped from V and 4 bases from J, the junction kept 5 bases outside the gene matches. Germline V gene lookup returns CDR1 KGHSH and CDR2 LQKENI. CDR3: CASTGLAGGSTGELFF. The CDR3 DNA reads as TGTGCCAGCACGGGACTAGCGGGAGGCTCCACCGGGGAGCTGTTTTTT.

The rearrangement joins TRBV5-1 to TRBJ1-5, with 7 bases lining up with TRBD1. Germline CDR1 is SGHRS and CDR2 is YFSETQ. With V trimmed by 3 bases and J by 4 bases, 7 bases remained unmatched. The CDR3 totals 15 residues. The CDR3 here is CASSYDPGQNQPQHF. In DNA form, the CDR3 reads TGCGCCAGCAGCTACGATCCGGGACAGAATCAGCCCCAGCATTTT. Drawing the rest from reference TRBV5-1 and TRBJ1-5, the complete variable domain is KAGVTQTPRYLIKTRGQQVTLSCSPISGHRSVSWYQQTPGQGLQFLFEYFSETQRNKGNFPGRFSGRQFSNSRSEMNVSTLELGDSALYLCASSYDPGQNQPQHFGDGTRLSIL.

The rearrangement links TRBV3-1 (or the pseudogene TRBV3-2) to TRBJ2-1; 7 bases are a match to TRBD2. This CDR3 is built from 15 residues. J was trimmed by 9 bases and V by 3 bases; bases with no gene match: 11. In germline, CDR1 is LGHDT, CDR2 YNNKEL (reference sequence). CDR3 loop: CASSHASGITLEQFF. As DNA, the CDR3 is TGTGCCAGCAGCCATGCCAGCGGGATTACGCTTGAGCAGTTCTTC.

V gene TRBV28 combines with J gene TRBJ2-3, with TRBD2 matching over 11 bases. J was trimmed by 2 bases and V by 4 bases; bases with no gene match: 17. The CDR3 sequence is 20 residues long. Germline V CDR1 and CDR2: MDHEN, SYDVKM. CDR3 nucleotides: TGTGCCAGCAGTTCCCCGACTAGCGGGATCGGTAAGGGATCCACAGATACGCAGTATTTT. Translation: CASSSPTSGIGKGSTDTQYF.

In this sample, this clone turned up a few times. The gene calls are TRBV6-5 and TRBJ1-5, with 7 bases identical to TRBD1. This CDR3 is 13 amino acids long. Germline loops: CDR1 MNHEY, CDR2 SVGAGI. The junction had 3 bases not matched to a gene; V was cut back by 8 bases and J by 2 bases. The CDR3 DNA follows: TGTGCCAGCCAGGGGGGTGGCAATCAGCCCCAGCATTTT. Protein sequence: CASQGGGNQPQHF.

The chain combines TRBV2 with TRBJ1-1; possible D gene TRBD1, 5 bases. Trimming took 6 bases from V and 4 from J, leaving 12 bases between them. The CDR3 is made up of 13 amino acids. Germline loops: CDR1 SNHLY, CDR2 FYNNEI. The CDR3 sequence is CASRLYGATEAFF. CDR3 nucleotides: TGTGCCAGCAGATTGTATGGGGCCACTGAAGCTTTCTTT.

This clone has only a few counts. V and J are TRBV7-2 and TRBJ2-7, with TRBD1 matching over 8 bases. J gave up 1 base and V 4 bases, and 6 bases lay outside the gene matches. CDR1 and CDR2 (germline): SGHTA, FQGNSA. CDR3 size: 15 residues. As DNA, the CDR3 is TGTGCCAGCAGCTCGGACAGGGCCACTTCCTACGAGCAGTACTTC. Translated: CASSSDRATSYEQYF. The full variable domain, with the rest looked up from reference TRBV7-2 and TRBJ2-7, is GAGVSQSPSNKVTEKGKDVELRCDPISGHTALYWYRQSLGQGLEFLIYFQGNSAPDKSGLPSDRFSAERTGGSVSTLTIQRTQQEDSAVYLCASSSDRATSYEQYFGPGTRLTVT.

This chain links TRBV7-9 with TRBJ1-1, with 10 bases matching TRBD1. The V gene's germline CDR1 is SEHNR and CDR2 FQNEAQ (reference sequence). Trimming cost V 5 bases and J 2 bases; bases outside gene matches: 2. This CDR3 is 14 amino acids long. Here the CDR3 reads CASSQTGGNTEAFF. Here the CDR3 DNA reads TGTGCCAGCAGCCAGACAGGGGGCAACACTGAAGCTTTCTTT.